The clone carrying this T cell receptor (beta chain) was recorded only once. What it binds is not known. The data were taken from a study of molecular identifiers for immune sequencing clone quantification. Study-level results: Sharing of a barcode by identical TCR molecules could cause highly expanded clone sizes to be underestimated.

The CDR3 length is 13 residues. Between the trimmed V and J ends, which lost 4 bases and 13 bases, there was a span of 16 bases. Each CDR3 protein is one row after TCRdb ran MiXCR on the PCR reads. The sample carries about 630,000 distinct CDR3 sequences, roughly 25% recorded once. What was sequenced was naive CD8+ T cells from blood, with Jurkat cell RNA spiked in. Subset denoted: FACS-sorted CD8+CD4-CCR7+CD45RA+ naive T cells. The sequence was obtained from a human donor in good health. Some libraries in this study had Jurkat cell RNA spiked in. The chain recombines TRBV12-3 or TRBV12-4 with TRBJ1-4; possible D gene TRBD1, 6 bases. The DNA of the CDR3 is TGTGCCAGCAGTTCCGCAGGGGAGGAATTACTGTTTTTT. Encoded protein: CASSSAGEELLFF.